This T cell receptor beta chain appears in the sequencing data of a study of T cells after yellow fever vaccination. Study-level background: SMART-Seq v4 Ultra Low Input handled preparation of low-cell-number fractions.

Study results and caveats: A small share of clonotypes appeared in both CD4 and CD8 compartments. At approximately 95% for CD4 and 70% to 90% for CD8, most primary-vaccination clones showed up again after the booster. Weaker in magnitude, the secondary response showed a faster peak on day 5 versus 15.

The CDR3 extends over 15 amino acids. Trimming removed 5 bases from V and 6 bases from J; junction bases left unmatched: 10. Germline assignment: CDR1 SEHNR and CDR2 FQNEAQ (reference sequence). About this clonotype: Its antigen is not identified.

From the 5' RACE reads, TCRdb called clonotypes with MiXCR, one entry per CDR3 protein. Counted here are hundreds of thousands of distinct CDR3 sequences, about 17% occurring once; the ten biggest clones make up 15% to 20%. V usage is TRBV7-9 and J usage is TRBJ2-7; 10 bases align to TRBD1. This specimen consisted of PBMCs, obtained before the yellow fever booster vaccination. The clonotype originates from a man aged 18 to 29 who received the YFV17D yellow fever vaccine. For the CDR3, the DNA is TGTGCCAGCAGCGAGGGGACAGGGGAATACGCCGAGCAGTACTTC. Its protein product is CASSEGTGEYAEQYF.